These 32 T cell receptor beta chains originate from one sample sequenced in a study of molecular identifiers for immune sequencing clone quantification listed by TCRdb under 2018. To prepare the library, PCR was applied. Sequencing took place on a NextSeq 500. TCRdb took the public reads, trimmed them with fastp at Q25, ran MiXCR for clone calling and kept in-frame beta chains. All rows with the same CDR3 protein become a single entry with the most common DNA and genes. Present in this sample are approximately 500,000 distinct CDR3 sequences, approximately 25% of which were seen just once. The ten largest clones represent around 0.76% of the sample. Sequencing used naive CD8+ T cells from blood, with Jurkat cell RNA spiked in. What the cell subset or site label conveys for this sample: FACS-sorted CD8+CD4-CCR7+CD45RA+ naive T cells. These receptor sequences come from a human donor in good health. Some libraries in this study had Jurkat cell RNA spiked in.

This chain uses TRBV4-3 with TRBJ1-3; D might be TRBD1 (5 bases). The V end lost 0 bases, the J end lost 4 bases, and 13 bases lay between the germline ends. This CDR3 contains 16 residues. Per the germline V gene, CDR1 is LGHNA and CDR2 is YSLEER. Written as DNA, the CDR3 is TGCGCCAGCAGCCAAGATCACAAGGGGTACGGAAACACCATATATTTT. This translates into CASSQDHKGYGNTIYF.

This clonotype was counted a few times. The rearrangement uses TRBV9 and TRBJ2-7; 12 positions match TRBD2. The CDR3 extends over 16 amino acids. V was clipped by 2 bases and J by 2 bases; unmatched bases: 5. Per the germline V gene, CDR1 is SGDLS and CDR2 is YYNGEE. CDR3 in amino acids: CASSVEGLAGAYEQYF. The CDR3 DNA reads as TGTGCCAGCAGCGTGGAGGGACTAGCGGGTGCCTACGAGCAGTACTTC. The variable domain in full, with the rest retrieved from reference TRBV9 and TRBJ2-7, is DSGVTQTPKHLITATGQRVTLRCSPRSGDLSVYWYQQSLDQGLQFLIQYYNGEERAKGNILERFSAQQFPDLHSELNLSSLELGDSALYFCASSVEGLAGAYEQYFGPGTRLTVT.

This chain's CDR3 is CASSLASSEQTTNEKLFF. In DNA form, the CDR3 reads TGTGCCAGCAGCTTAGCGTCATCGGAACAGACAACTAATGAAAAACTGTTTTTT. The rearrangement joins TRBV7-6 to TRBJ1-4, with D hard to call. Germline loops: CDR1 SGHVS, CDR2 FNYEAQ. V lost 0 bases and J lost 0, with 14 bases in between. The CDR3 runs to 18 residues.

The chain is built from TRBV6-5 and TRBJ1-4; possible D gene TRBD1, 6 bases. Per the germline V gene, CDR1 is MNHEY and CDR2 is SVGAGI. The CDR3 is 18 residues long. V shed 6 bases and J shed 8 bases, with 28 bases lying between them. The CDR3 region has the DNA TGTGCCAGCAGCCCTGCCCCACCTCAGACAGGTTTGGGCGAAAAACTGTTTTTT. It is translated as CASSPAPPQTGLGEKLFF.

V gene TRBV12-3 or TRBV12-4 combines with J gene TRBJ1-5; D gene uncertain. CDR3 length: 13 amino acids. V was clipped by 8 bases and J by 2 bases, with 10 bases between them. CDR3 DNA: TGTGCCAGCTCGACTGAACGCAATCAGCCCCAGCATTTT. Translating gives CASSTERNQPQHF.

Concerning this clonotype: A much larger clonotype is one base distant, so this may be a read error. The chain uses TRBV4-1 and TRBJ1-1; unclear D gene. Trimming shortened V by 3 bases and J by 5 bases, and 19 bases separated the two germline ends. The CDR3 runs 16 residues. Per germline, CDR1 MGHRA and CDR2 YSYEKL. CDR3 sequence (DNA): TGCGCCAGCAGCCACCCGAATCTGCCTTTTGGGACTGAAGCTTTCTTT. Its protein is CASSHPNLPFGTEAFF.

The V and J genes are TRBV27 and TRBJ2-1, with 16 bases that match TRBD2. With V trimmed by 0 bases and J by 2 bases, 10 bases remained unmatched. In germline, CDR1 is MNHEY, CDR2 SMNVEV (reference sequence). The CDR3 consists of 21 residues. The CDR3 DNA reads TGTGCCAGCAGTTTATCCATACCCGGGACTAGCGGGAGGGGGACCTACAATGAGCAGTTCTTC. Protein product: CASSLSIPGTSGRGTYNEQFF.

The V call is TRBV12-3 or TRBV12-4, the J call TRBJ2-5; 12 bases fit TRBD2. V lost 7 bases, J lost 2 bases, and 5 bases stayed unmatched. The CDR3 has 15 amino acids. The CDR3 here is CASISTSGGQETQYF. The CDR3 nucleotides are TGTGCCAGCATCTCGACTAGCGGGGGTCAAGAGACCCAGTACTTC.

As regards this clonotype: The conserved phenylalanine or tryptophan is not found at the CDR3 terminus, so this likely reflects a read error. V gene TRBV20-1 combines with J gene TRBJ2-3; 8 nucleotides line up with TRBD2. The CDR3 contains 14 residues. V gave up 2 bases and J gave up 6 bases; unmatched junction bases: 7. CDR1 is DFQATT, CDR2 SNEGSKA, per germline (reference sequence). CDR3 coding DNA: TGCAGTGCTAGATCCGAGCGGGAGTTGGATACGCAGTATCTT. It is translated as CSARSERELDTQYL.

The chain has TRBV20-1 and TRBJ2-7, with D possibly called TRBD1 or TRBD2 (6 bases each). Germline V gives CDR1 DFQATT, CDR2 SNEGSKA (reference sequence). CDR3 size: 14 residues. The ends were cut back, 1 base at V and 4 bases at J, with 14 bases in the middle. CDR3 nucleotide sequence: TGCAGTGCTAGAGGTTTGCGCGGGACATACGAGCAGTACTTC. Translation: CSARGLRGTYEQYF.

In its sample, this clonotype was seen a few times. This rearrangement joins TRBV6-4 to TRBJ2-1; 10 bases map to TRBD2. Germline-derived CDR1 and CDR2 are MRHNA and SNTAGT. This CDR3 has 16 residues. J gave up 4 bases and V 4 bases, and 7 bases lay outside the gene matches. CDR3 in DNA: TGTGCCAGCAGTGCCTCTCCGGGACTAGCGTACAATGAGCAGTTCTTC. Translated, it gives CASSASPGLAYNEQFF.

This sequence joins TRBV6-5 and TRBJ2-7; 7 bases are shared with TRBD2. The germline gives CDR1 MNHEY, CDR2 SVGAGI. Trimming took 5 bases from V and 4 from J; bases not matched to a gene: 11. This CDR3 region has 15 residues. The CDR3 loop reads CASSGDRLAYYEQYF. Here the CDR3 DNA reads TGTGCCAGCAGTGGTGACCGACTAGCTTATTACGAGCAGTACTTC.

Details on this clonotype: This may be a read error, as it is one base from a much larger clone. This chain connects TRBV9 to TRBJ2-2; D is unclear. Deletions cut 3 bases from V and 6 bases from J, with 12 bases between. Germline V gene sequence: CDR1 SGDLS, CDR2 YYNGEE. CDR3 size: 14 residues. CDR3 protein: CASSGLSTSGELFF. The DNA for the CDR3 is TGTGCCAGCAGCGGACTTTCTACGTCCGGGGAGCTGTTTTTT.

This clonotype was counted many times. This chain connects TRBV15 to TRBJ1-1, with D possibly TRBD1 on 6 matching bases. Germline lookup yields CDR1 LNHNV and CDR2 YYDKDF (reference sequence). The V end lost 10 bases, the J end lost 4 bases, and 16 bases lay between the germline ends. This CDR3 is 13 amino acids long. CDR3 bases: TGTGCCAGCAAAACAGGGATGGTCACTGAAGCTTTCTTT. This sequence encodes CASKTGMVTEAFF.

This clonotype was seen only a few times. J is TRBJ2-7 and V is TRBV4-3, with D uncertain. V was pared by 0 bases and J by 2 bases, with 11 bases between. Germline CDR1 is LGHNA and CDR2 is YSLEER. The CDR3 extends over 15 amino acids. Here the CDR3 DNA reads TGCGCCAGCAGCCAAGATTGGAACAAGGCCTACGAGCAGTACTTC. This encodes CASSQDWNKAYEQYF.

Only a few counts were recorded for this clonotype. CDR3 DNA sequence: TGTGCCAGCAGCTTCGGGGCCACGGGATTCATGAACACTGAAGCTTTCTTT. Translation gives CASSFGATGFMNTEAFF. V and J are TRBV5-6 and TRBJ1-1, with a weak D call TRBD1 (5 bases). Trimming left V 2 bases short and J 0 bases short, with 17 bases between. This CDR3 region has 17 residues. From germline, CDR1 is SGHDT and CDR2 YYEEEE.

This clonotype was observed a few times. The rearrangement links TRBV7-9 to TRBJ2-1, with 10 bases lining up with TRBD2. The germline CDR1 and CDR2 sequences are SEHNR and FQNEAQ (reference sequence). The trim removed 5 bases at V and 8 bases at J, leaving 15 bases unmatched. This CDR3 is built from 17 residues. The CDR3 nucleotides read TGTGCCAGCAGCCCCCTGGGCGGGGCTAGCGGGGGTTATGAGCAGTTCTTC. Translated: CASSPLGGASGGYEQFF.

The rearrangement links TRBV27 to TRBJ2-7; D is uncertain. Germline-derived CDR1 and CDR2 are MNHEY and SMNVEV (reference sequence). The CDR3 extends over 11 amino acids. V lost 6 bases, J lost 4 bases, and 7 bases lay in between. DNA of the CDR3: TGTGCCAGCAGGCATGGATACGAGCAGTACTTC. Residues: CASRHGYEQYF.

This clonotype was detected many times. This chain uses TRBV6-5 with TRBJ2-7; D is perhaps TRBD1 or TRBD2 (5 bases each). With 0 bases removed from V and 5 bases from J, the gap between germline ends came to 8 bases. This CDR3 has 13 amino acids. Germline assignment: CDR1 MNHEY and CDR2 SVGAGI. The CDR3 here is CASSYSRDDEQYF. As DNA, the CDR3 is TGTGCCAGCAGTTACTCCCGGGACGACGAGCAGTACTTC.

This chain links TRBV12-3 or TRBV12-4 with TRBJ2-7; D not resolved. The germline V and J ends were trimmed by 3 bases and 3 bases, with 12 bases remaining between them. This CDR3 contains 14 residues. CDR3 sequence reads: CASSFVAEYYEQYF. As DNA, the CDR3 is TGTGCCAGCAGTTTCGTTGCTGAATACTACGAGCAGTACTTC.

The V and J genes are TRBV7-9 and TRBJ2-3, with 13 bases matching TRBD2. Germline assignment: CDR1 SEHNR and CDR2 FQNEAQ (reference sequence). CDR3 length: 17 residues. V trimming: 4 bases; J trimming: 2 bases; junction bases outside the gene matches: 6. CDR3 in amino acids: CASSSYGLAGDTDTQYF. CDR3 DNA: TGTGCCAGCAGCTCCTACGGACTAGCGGGGGACACAGATACGCAGTATTTT.

The chain employs TRBV12-3 or TRBV12-4 and TRBJ2-1, with D uncertain. The CDR3 consists of 16 residues. Trimming removed 2 bases from V and 9 bases from J, with 20 bases in between. The CDR3 spells CASSLRSKPSPGEQFF. The CDR3 DNA sequence: TGTGCCAGCAGTTTACGTTCGAAACCCAGCCCCGGTGAGCAGTTCTTC.

Turning to this clonotype: A read error may be the cause here, since a much bigger clone is one base away. The rearrangement uses TRBV27 and TRBJ2-3; D ambiguous. V lost 6 bases, J lost 4 bases, and 20 bases lay in between. The CDR3 contains 16 residues. The germline CDR1 and CDR2 sequences are MNHEY and SMNVEV (reference sequence). This CDR3 is CASSLLAPEGSDTQYF. DNA of the CDR3: TGTGCCAGCAGCTTGCTGGCCCCGGAAGGCTCAGATACGCAGTATTTT.

The table lists this clonotype with a few counts. The CDR3 DNA is TGTGCCAGCAGTGACCTGGAGAGCTCCTATAATTCACCCCTCCACTTT. It translates to CASSDLESSYNSPLHF. The rearrangement links TRBV2 to TRBJ1-6; no definite D call. The germline V and J ends were trimmed by 3 bases and 0 bases, with 9 bases remaining between them. This CDR3 has 16 amino acids. Germline assignment: CDR1 SNHLY and CDR2 FYNNEI.

The chain links TRBV28 to TRBJ2-7, with 9 bases matching TRBD2. Germline values: CDR1 MDHEN, CDR2 SYDVKM. The ends lost 7 bases at V and 4 bases at J; junction bases unmatched: 8. This CDR3 comprises 14 residues. CDR3 loop: CASIKAGGGYEQYF. The CDR3 DNA reads as TGTGCCAGCATAAAAGCGGGGGGTGGGTACGAGCAGTACTTC.

Regarding this clonotype: This may arise from a read error, as a much more abundant clone is one base away. The chain recombines TRBV6-6 with TRBJ2-7; TRBD1 aligns across 7 bases. Germline-derived CDR1 and CDR2 are MNHNY and SVGAGI (reference sequence). There are 12 residues in the CDR3. The DNA for the CDR3 is TGTGCCAGCGGACAGGACTCCTACGAGAAGTACTTC. Translating gives CASGQDSYEKYF.

This chain connects TRBV30 to TRBJ2-7; 7 bases line up with TRBD1. The V gene's germline CDR1 is GTSNPN and CDR2 SVGIG (reference sequence). The J segment lost 3 bases and the V segment lost 6 bases, leaving 8 bases of the junction unmatched. This CDR3 contains 13 residues. CDR3 protein: CACWDRDIYEQYF. In DNA form, the CDR3 reads TGTGCCTGCTGGGACAGAGACATCTACGAGCAGTACTTC.

The chain recombines TRBV4-1 with TRBJ2-3; D remains unclear. The germline V and J ends were trimmed by 0 bases and 6 bases, with 19 bases remaining between them. The CDR3 runs 17 residues. Germline CDR1 reads MGHRA; CDR2 reads YSYEKL. The CDR3, as DNA: TGCGCCAGCAGCCAAGATGGCGGCTCCATTTTTACTGATACGCAGTATTTT. Translation: CASSQDGGSIFTDTQYF.

The chain couples TRBV6-5 to TRBJ1-2; tentative D call: TRBD1 (6 bases). The CDR3 has 14 amino acids. V was trimmed by 3 bases and J by 1 base, leaving 9 bases between them. The germline CDR1 and CDR2 sequences are MNHEY and SVGAGI. The DNA for the CDR3 is TGTGCCAGCAGTTATGGGACATTTAACTATGGCTACACCTTC. Translating gives CASSYGTFNYGYTF.

The genes are TRBV28 and TRBJ2-7; D remains unclear. This CDR3 spans 14 amino acids. The germline gives CDR1 MDHEN, CDR2 SYDVKM. V lost 3 bases and J lost 5, with 14 bases in between. CDR3 in DNA: TGTGCCAGCAGTTTTGTTGCAGGACCGGACGAGCAGTACTTC. It is translated as CASSFVAGPDEQYF. Looking up the rest from reference TRBV28 and TRBJ2-7 gives the full variable domain: DVKVTQSSRYLVKRTGEKVFLECVQDMDHENMFWYRQDPGLGLRLIYFSYDVKMKEKGDIPEGYSVSREKKERFSLILESASTNQTSMYLCASSFVAGPDEQYFGPGTRLTVT.

This clonotype was seen at least ten times. The chain carries TRBV7-6 and TRBJ2-2; 10 bases are a match to TRBD2. The CDR3 runs 15 residues. Germline trimming cut 5 bases from V and 5 bases from J; bases unmatched to any gene: 5. CDR1 and CDR2 from the germline V gene are SGHVS and FNYEAQ. The CDR3 coding sequence is TGTGCCAGCAGCAGACCGGGACTAGCGACCGGGGAGCTGTTTTTT. Encoded protein: CASSRPGLATGELFF.

In regard to this clonotype: Just one base apart from a much larger clone, this may be a read error. The chain carries TRBV20-1 and TRBJ2-2; TRBD1 or TRBD2 may be the D gene (5 bases each). This CDR3 has 13 amino acids. Germline CDR1 and CDR2: DFQATT and SNEGSKA (reference sequence). This CDR3 is CSAPDKNTGEPFF. The CDR3 DNA reads TGCAGTGCTCCGGACAAGAACACCGGGGAGCCGTTTTTT.